This T cell receptor (beta chain) originates from a study of naive and memory T cell subsets. Sequential positive selection took CD4 T cells first, then CD8 T cells. Of note for this clonotype: Antigen: not known.

Two oligonucleotides, mixed equimolar, formed the beta constant-region primer covering TRBC1 and TRBC2. From the UMI-ligation and nested PCR reads, TCRdb called clonotypes with MiXCR, one entry per CDR3 protein. The sample has 140,000 to 150,000 distinct CDR3 sequences, over 15% seen once. General observations from the study: No ground truth validated the naive and memory repertoire findings.

After removal of 1 base from V and 2 bases from J, the junction contained 5 bases not matched to a gene. This CDR3 region has 18 residues. Germline CDR1 is SGHTA and CDR2 is FQGNSA. Sequencing was performed on naive CD4+ T cells from blood. This sequence was found in a human donor in good health. This rearrangement joins TRBV7-2 to TRBJ2-6, with 10 bases aligning to TRBD2. In DNA form, the CDR3 reads TGTGCCAGCAGCTTAGTTGGGCTAGCGGGAGCTGGGGCCAACGTCCTGACTTTC. Its protein product is CASSLVGLAGAGANVLTF.